This T cell receptor beta chain was recorded in a study of blood T cell repertoires in COVID-19. Study in general: Collection of acute and convalescent COVID-19 samples took place in the United States, Italy and Spain.

Sequencing used immunoSEQ multiplex PCR; TCRdb keeps in-frame clones, though not all of them. The repertoire consists of about 320,000 clones, with approximately 85% occurring once and the leading ten covering just over 7%. Trimming cost V 4 bases and J 3 bases; bases outside gene matches: 4. Germline-derived CDR1 and CDR2 are SGHRS and YFSETQ. This CDR3 has 14 residues. This clonotype was sampled from a human donor in a cohort sampled during active COVID-19. The chain combines TRBV5-1 with TRBJ1-1, with 9 positions matching TRBD1. The sample consisted of peripheral blood. The CDR3 reads CASSRQGGDTEAFF. In DNA form, the CDR3 reads TGCGCCAGCAGCCGACAGGGGGGAGACACTGAAGCTTTCTTT.